This TCR beta chain was recorded in a study of response to subunit inactivated influenza vaccine. Study conclusions and caveats: There was a suggestion from the authors that each seasonal influenza vaccination recruits few new T cells.

In regard to this clonotype: The target antigen is unknown.

TCRdb re-called the RT-PCR reads with MiXCR, one entry per CDR3 protein. The top ten hold roughly 10% of the sample, which has 550,000 to 650,000 distinct CDR3 sequences, over 9.5% seen once. The CDR3 length is 12 residues. The V gene lost 5 bases and the J gene lost 5 bases, with 9 bases spanning the gap. This chain connects TRBV12-3 or TRBV12-4 to TRBJ1-1; weak D call: TRBD1 (5 bases). Material: PBMCs from blood, obtained on the day of vaccination. This TCR derives from a middle-aged man who received an inactivated influenza vaccine. The CDR3 bases are TGTGCCAGCAGTATCGCAGGGACTGAAGCTTTCTTT. As protein: CASSIAGTEAFF.